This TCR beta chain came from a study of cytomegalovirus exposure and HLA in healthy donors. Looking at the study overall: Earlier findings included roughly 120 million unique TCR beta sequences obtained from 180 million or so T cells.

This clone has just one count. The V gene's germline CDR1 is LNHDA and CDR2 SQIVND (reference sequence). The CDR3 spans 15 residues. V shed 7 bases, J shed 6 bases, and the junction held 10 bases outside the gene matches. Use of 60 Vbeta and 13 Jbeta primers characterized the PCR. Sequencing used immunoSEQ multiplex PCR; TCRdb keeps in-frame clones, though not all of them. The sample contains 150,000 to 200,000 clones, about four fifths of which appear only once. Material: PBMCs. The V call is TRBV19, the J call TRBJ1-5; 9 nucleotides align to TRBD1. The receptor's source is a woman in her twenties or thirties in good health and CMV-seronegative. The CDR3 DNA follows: TGTGCCAGTATTGAGAAGGGACAGGGATTTCAGCCCCAGCATTTT. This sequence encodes CASIEKGQGFQPQHF.